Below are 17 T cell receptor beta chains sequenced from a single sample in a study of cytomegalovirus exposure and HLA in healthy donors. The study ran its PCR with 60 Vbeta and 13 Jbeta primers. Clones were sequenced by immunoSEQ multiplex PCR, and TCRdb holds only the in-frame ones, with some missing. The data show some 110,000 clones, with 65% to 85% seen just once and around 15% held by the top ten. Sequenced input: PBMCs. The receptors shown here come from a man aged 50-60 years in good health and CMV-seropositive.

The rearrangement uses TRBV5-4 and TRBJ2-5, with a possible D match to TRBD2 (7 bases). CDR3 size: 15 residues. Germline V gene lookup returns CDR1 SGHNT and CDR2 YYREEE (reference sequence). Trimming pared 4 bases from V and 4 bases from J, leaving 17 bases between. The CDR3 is CASSLDGGRGETQYF. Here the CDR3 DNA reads TGTGCCAGCAGCCTCGACGGGGGGCGCGGAGAGACCCAGTACTTC.

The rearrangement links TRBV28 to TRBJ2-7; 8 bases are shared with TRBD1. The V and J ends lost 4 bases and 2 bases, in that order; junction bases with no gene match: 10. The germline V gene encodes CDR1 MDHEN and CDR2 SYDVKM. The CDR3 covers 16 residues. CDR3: CASSSGQGRAAYEQYF. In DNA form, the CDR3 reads TGTGCCAGCAGTTCTGGACAGGGCCGGGCCGCCTACGAGCAGTACTTC.

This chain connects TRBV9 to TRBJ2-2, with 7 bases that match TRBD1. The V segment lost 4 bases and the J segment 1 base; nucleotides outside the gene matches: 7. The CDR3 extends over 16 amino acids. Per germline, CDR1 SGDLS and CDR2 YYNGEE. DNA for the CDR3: TGTGCCAGCAGCCCCCAGACAGGGTTGAACACCGGGGAGCTGTTTTTT. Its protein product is CASSPQTGLNTGELFF.

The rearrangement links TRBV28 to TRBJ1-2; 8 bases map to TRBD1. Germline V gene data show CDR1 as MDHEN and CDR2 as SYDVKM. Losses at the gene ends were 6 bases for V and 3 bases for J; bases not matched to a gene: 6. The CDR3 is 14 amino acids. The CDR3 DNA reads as TGTGCCAGCAGCTTAGGACAGGGTTACTATGGCTACACCTTC. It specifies CASSLGQGYYGYTF.

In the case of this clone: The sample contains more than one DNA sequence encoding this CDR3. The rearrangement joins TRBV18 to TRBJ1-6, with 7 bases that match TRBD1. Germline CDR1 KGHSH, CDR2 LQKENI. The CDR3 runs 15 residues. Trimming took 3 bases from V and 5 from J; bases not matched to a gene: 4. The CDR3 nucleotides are TGTGCCAGCTCACCGGGCACAGGGGATAATTCACCCCTCCACTTT. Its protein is CASSPGTGDNSPLHF. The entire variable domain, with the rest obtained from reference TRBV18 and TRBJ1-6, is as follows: NAGVMQNPRHLVRRRGQEARLRCSPMKGHSHVYWYRQLPEEGLKFMVYLQKENIIDESGMPKERFSAEFPKEGPSILRIQQVVRGDSAAYFCASSPGTGDNSPLHFGNGTRLTVT.

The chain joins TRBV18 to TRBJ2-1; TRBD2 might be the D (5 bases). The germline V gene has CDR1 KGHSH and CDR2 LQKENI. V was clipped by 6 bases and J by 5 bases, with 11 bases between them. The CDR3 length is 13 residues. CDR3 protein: CASSPGNNNEQFF. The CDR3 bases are TGTGCCAGCTCGCCGGGGAATAACAATGAGCAGTTCTTC.

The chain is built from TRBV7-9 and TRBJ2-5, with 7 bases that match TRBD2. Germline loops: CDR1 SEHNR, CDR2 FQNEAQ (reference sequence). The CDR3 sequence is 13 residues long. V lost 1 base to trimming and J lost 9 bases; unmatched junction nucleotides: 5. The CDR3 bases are TGTGCCAGCAGCTTAGGGACTAGTAAGGCCCAGTACTTC. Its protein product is CASSLGTSKAQYF.

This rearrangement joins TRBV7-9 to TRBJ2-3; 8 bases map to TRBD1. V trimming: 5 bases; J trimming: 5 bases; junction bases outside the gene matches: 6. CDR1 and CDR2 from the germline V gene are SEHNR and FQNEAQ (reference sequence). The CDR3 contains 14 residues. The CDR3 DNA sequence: TGTGCCAGCAGCCTCCGGGACAGGCGAGATACGCAGTATTTT. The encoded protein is CASSLRDRRDTQYF.

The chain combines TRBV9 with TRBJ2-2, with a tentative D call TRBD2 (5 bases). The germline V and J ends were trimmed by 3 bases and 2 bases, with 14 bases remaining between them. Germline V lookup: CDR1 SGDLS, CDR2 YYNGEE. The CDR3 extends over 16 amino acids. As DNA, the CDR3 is TGTGCCAGCAGCGCTCGTTTAGCGAGAAACACCGGGGAGCTGTTTTTT. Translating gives CASSARLARNTGELFF.

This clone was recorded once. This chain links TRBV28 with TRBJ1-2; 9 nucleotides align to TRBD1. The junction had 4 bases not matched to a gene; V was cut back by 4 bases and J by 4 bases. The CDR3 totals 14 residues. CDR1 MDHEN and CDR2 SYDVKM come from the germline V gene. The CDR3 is CASSSQQGAYGYTF. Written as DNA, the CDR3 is TGTGCCAGCAGTTCACAACAGGGGGCCTATGGCTACACCTTC.

CDR3 DNA sequence: TGTGCCAGCCAGGGCTATGGCTACACCTTC. Translating gives CASQGYGYTF. The J gene is TRBJ1-2, the V gene TRBV28; perhaps TRBD1 as D (5 bases). The CDR3 extends over 10 amino acids. CDR1 and CDR2 from the germline V gene are MDHEN and SYDVKM. V dropped 8 bases and J dropped 4 bases, with 5 bases sitting between them.

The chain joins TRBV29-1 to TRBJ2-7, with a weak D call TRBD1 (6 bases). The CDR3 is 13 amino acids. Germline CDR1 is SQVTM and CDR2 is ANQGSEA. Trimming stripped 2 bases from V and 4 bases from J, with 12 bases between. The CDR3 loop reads CSVEKDSSYEQYF. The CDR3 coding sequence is TGCAGCGTTGAAAAGGACAGTAGTTACGAGCAGTACTTC.

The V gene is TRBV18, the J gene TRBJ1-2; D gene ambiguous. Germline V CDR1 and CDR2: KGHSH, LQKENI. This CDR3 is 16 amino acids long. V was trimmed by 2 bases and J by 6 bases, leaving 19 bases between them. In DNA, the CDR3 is TGTGCCAGCTCACCAAGCGTCGGATTGGCCGAGGATGGCTACACCTTC. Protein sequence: CASSPSVGLAEDGYTF.

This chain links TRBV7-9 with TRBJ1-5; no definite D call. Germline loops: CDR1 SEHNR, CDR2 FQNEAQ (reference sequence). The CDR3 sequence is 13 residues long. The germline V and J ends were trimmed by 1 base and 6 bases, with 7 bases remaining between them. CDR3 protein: CASSLGSSQPQHF. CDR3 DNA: TGTGCCAGCAGCTTAGGGTCGAGTCAGCCCCAGCATTTT.

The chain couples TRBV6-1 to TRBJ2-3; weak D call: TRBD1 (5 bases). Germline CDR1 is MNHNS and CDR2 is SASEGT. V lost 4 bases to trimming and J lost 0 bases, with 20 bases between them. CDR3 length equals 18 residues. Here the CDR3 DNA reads TGTGCCAGCAGTGGTTCTGGGGCCACAGTTCTTAGCACAGATACGCAGTATTTT. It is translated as CASSGSGATVLSTDTQYF.

The CDR3 DNA reads TGTGCCAGCAGCTTGATACTAGCGGGGGGGCCCGGGGAGCTGTTTTTT. Encoded protein: CASSLILAGGPGELFF. V is TRBV5-6 and J is TRBJ2-2, with 13 bases lining up with TRBD2. V was pared by 1 base and J by 6 bases, with 3 bases of the junction left unmatched. The CDR3 contains 16 residues. Germline V gives CDR1 SGHDT, CDR2 YYEEEE.

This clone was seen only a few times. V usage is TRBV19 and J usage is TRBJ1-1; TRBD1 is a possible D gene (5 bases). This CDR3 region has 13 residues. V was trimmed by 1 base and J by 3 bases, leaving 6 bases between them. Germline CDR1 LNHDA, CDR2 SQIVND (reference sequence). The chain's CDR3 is CASSIGQYTEAFF. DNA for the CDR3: TGTGCCAGTAGTATAGGACAGTACACTGAAGCTTTCTTT. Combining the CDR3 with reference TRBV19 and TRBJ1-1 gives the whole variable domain DGGITQSPKYLFRKEGQNVTLSCEQNLNHDAMYWYRQDPGQGLRLIYYSQIVNDFQKGDIAEGYSVSREKKESFPLTVTSAQKNPTAFYLCASSIGQYTEAFFGQGTRLTVV.